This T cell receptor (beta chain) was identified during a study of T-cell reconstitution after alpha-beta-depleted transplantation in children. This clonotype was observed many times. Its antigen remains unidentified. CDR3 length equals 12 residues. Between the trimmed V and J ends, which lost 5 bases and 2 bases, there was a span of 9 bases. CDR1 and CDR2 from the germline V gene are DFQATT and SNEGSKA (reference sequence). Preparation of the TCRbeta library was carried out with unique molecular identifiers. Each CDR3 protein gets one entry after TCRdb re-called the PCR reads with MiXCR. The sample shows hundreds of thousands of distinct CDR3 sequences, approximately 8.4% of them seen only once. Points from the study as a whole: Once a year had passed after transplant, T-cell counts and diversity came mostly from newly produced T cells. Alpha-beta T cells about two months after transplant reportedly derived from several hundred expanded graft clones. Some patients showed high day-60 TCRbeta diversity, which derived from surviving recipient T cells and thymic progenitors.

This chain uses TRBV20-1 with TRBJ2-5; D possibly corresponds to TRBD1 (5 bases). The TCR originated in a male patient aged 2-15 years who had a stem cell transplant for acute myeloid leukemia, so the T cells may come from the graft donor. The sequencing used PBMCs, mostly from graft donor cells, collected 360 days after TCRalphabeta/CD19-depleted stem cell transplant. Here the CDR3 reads CSAEQEQETQYF. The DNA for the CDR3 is TGCAGTGCTGAACAGGAGCAAGAGACCCAGTACTTC.